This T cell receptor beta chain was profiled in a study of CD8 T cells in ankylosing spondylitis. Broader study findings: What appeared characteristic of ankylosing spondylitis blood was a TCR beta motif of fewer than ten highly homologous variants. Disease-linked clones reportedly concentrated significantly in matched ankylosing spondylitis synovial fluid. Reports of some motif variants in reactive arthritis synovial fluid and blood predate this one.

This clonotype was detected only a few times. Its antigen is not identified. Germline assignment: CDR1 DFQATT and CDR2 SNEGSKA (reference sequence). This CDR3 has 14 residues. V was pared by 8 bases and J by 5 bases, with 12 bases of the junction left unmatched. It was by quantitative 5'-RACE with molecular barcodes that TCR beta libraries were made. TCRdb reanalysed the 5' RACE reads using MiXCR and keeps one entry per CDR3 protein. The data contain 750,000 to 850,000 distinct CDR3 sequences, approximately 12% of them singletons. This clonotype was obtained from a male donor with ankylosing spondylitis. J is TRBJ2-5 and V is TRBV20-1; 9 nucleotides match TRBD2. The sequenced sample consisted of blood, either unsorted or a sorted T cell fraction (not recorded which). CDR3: CSHLRGGARETQYF. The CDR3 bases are TGCAGTCATTTGCGGGGGGGCGCGAGGGAGACCCAGTACTTC.